This paragraph reports one TCR beta chain. CDR3 size: 13 residues. The V segment lost 7 bases and the J segment 8 bases; nucleotides outside the gene matches: 5. Germline-derived CDR1 and CDR2 are MDHEN and SYDVKM. The sample comes from a study of blood T cell repertoires in COVID-19. Study overall: The United States, Italy and Spain were the sources of the acute and convalescent COVID-19 samples. T cells, B-cell-depleted T cells, or PBMCs provided the cDNA or gDNA that served as material.

Authors' processing steps: Researchers report that nucleated cell counts were estimated from reference gene primer amplification. The data were produced by immunoSEQ multiplex PCR, yet TCRdb's version contains in-frame clones alone and is incomplete. That table furnishes V, J and clone size, whereas the DNA furnished D and trimming. The table has 95,000 to 150,000 clones, over 80% seen once. Sequences were obtained from peripheral blood. The receptor's source is a woman aged 70-85 years with acute or convalescent COVID-19. This chain connects TRBV28 to TRBJ1-6; 7 bases match TRBD1. The CDR3 region has the DNA TGTGCCAGCATACAGGGGACGTATTCACCCCTCCACTTT. It specifies CASIQGTYSPLHF.